These 8 T cell receptor beta chains were sequenced from one sample in a study of CD8 T cells in ankylosing spondylitis. TCRdb reanalysed the 5' RACE reads using MiXCR and keeps one entry per CDR3 protein. Here the sample spans fewer than 500,000 distinct CDR3 sequences, about a fifth being singletons. Study conclusions and caveats: Made up of about eight highly homologous variants, a TCR beta motif appeared characteristic of ankylosing spondylitis blood.

These receptors are not linked to any known antigen. Specimen: blood, either unsorted or a sorted T cell fraction (not recorded which). All receptors come from a male donor with ankylosing spondylitis.

This clonotype was counted ten times or more. The chain carries TRBV6-2 or TRBV6-3 and TRBJ1-5; D is unresolved. Trimming shortened V by 0 bases and J by 5 bases, and 2 bases separated the two germline ends. Germline V gene sequence: CDR1 MNHEY, CDR2 SVGEGT. The CDR3 is 12 residues long. The CDR3 nucleotides read TGTGCCAGCAGTTACTCGGATCAGCCCCAGCATTTT. Protein sequence: CASSYSDQPQHF.

In this sample, this clonotype turned up a few times. The chain uses TRBV5-1 and TRBJ2-5, with no clear D. This CDR3 is built from 15 residues. Germline lookup yields CDR1 SGHRS and CDR2 YFSETQ. V was pared by 4 bases and J by 2 bases, with 15 bases between. The CDR3: CASSRSEARQETQYF. CDR3 sequence (DNA): TGCGCCAGCAGCCGGTCCGAAGCGAGGCAAGAGACCCAGTACTTC.

This chain joins TRBV29-1 and TRBJ2-7; 7 nucleotides match TRBD1. Germline V gene sequence: CDR1 SQVTM, CDR2 ANQGSEA. The CDR3 contains 12 residues. J gave up 6 bases and V 7 bases, and 9 bases lay outside the gene matches. The DNA of the CDR3 is TGCAGCGCGACAGGGCAGTACGTCGAGCAGTACTTC. It codes for CSATGQYVEQYF.

The V gene is TRBV6-1, the J gene TRBJ2-7, with D possibly matching TRBD2 (5 bases). This CDR3 region has 13 residues. Germline CDR1 MNHNS, CDR2 SASEGT. Trimming left V 9 bases short and J 3 bases short, with 15 bases between. The CDR3 loop is CASKDGIDYEQYF. DNA for the CDR3: TGTGCCAGTAAAGACGGGATCGACTACGAGCAGTACTTC.

This clonotype was seen a few times. The chain joins TRBV6-5 to TRBJ2-5, with unresolved D. V lost 0 bases and J 2 bases, leaving 7 bases between the germline ends. The CDR3 runs to 14 residues. CDR1 and CDR2 from the germline V gene are MNHEY and SVGAGI. Here the CDR3 reads CASSYSNSQETQYF. The CDR3 coding sequence is TGTGCCAGCAGTTACTCGAACAGTCAAGAGACCCAGTACTTC.

This clonotype turned up a few times. The CDR3 coding sequence is TGTGCCACCAGCAGAGATTTGGATTTTGGCGACGAGCAGTACTTC. Its protein product is CATSRDLDFGDEQYF. The rearrangement uses TRBV15 and TRBJ2-7; D not certain. The V end was cut by 0 bases, the J end by 5 bases, with 14 bases between. This CDR3 contains 15 residues. The germline CDR1 and CDR2 sequences are LNHNV and YYDKDF (reference sequence).

The V gene is TRBV28, the J gene TRBJ1-5; tentatively, D is TRBD1 (5 bases). The germline V gene has CDR1 MDHEN and CDR2 SYDVKM. The CDR3 runs 13 residues. V lost 8 bases to trimming and J lost 2 bases, with 10 bases between them. The CDR3 coding sequence is TGTGCCAGCGGCAGGGAAGGCAATCAGCCCCAGCATTTT. Encoded protein: CASGREGNQPQHF.

This clonotype has just a few counts. This sequence joins TRBV19 and TRBJ1-5; 12 bases fit TRBD1. The CDR3 is 18 amino acids. Germline V gene sequence: CDR1 LNHDA, CDR2 SQIVND (reference sequence). The junction had 13 bases not matched to a gene; V was cut back by 5 bases and J by 5 bases. The CDR3 sequence is CASSARRDRGRRYQPQHF. CDR3 nucleotide sequence: TGTGCCAGTAGTGCCCGCCGGGACAGGGGGCGAAGATATCAGCCCCAGCATTTT.